A selection of T cell receptor beta chains follows, all from one sample in a study of radiotherapy plus CTLA-4 blockade in lung cancer. The protocol was immunoSEQ multiplex PCR, while the TCRdb copy is restricted to in-frame clones and leaves out a portion. The sample carries about 98,000 clones, roughly four fifths recorded once. This material consisted of peripheral blood, taken from a patient treated with radiotherapy plus ipilimumab. The receptor source for this set is a human donor with non-small cell lung cancer who had a partial response to radiotherapy plus ipilimumab. CDR3s include the opening cysteine and the closing phenylalanine or tryptophan. Fields, in order: V gene, J gene, CDR3 protein.

>TRBV2|TRBJ2-5
CASGTSGGSGETQYF
>TRBV6-1|TRBJ2-7
CASSPGLAVNGQYF
>TRBV28|TRBJ2-6
CASRRGANSGANVLTF
>TRBV13|TRBJ1-1
CASSDYTENTEAFF
>TRBV10-1|TRBJ1-1
CASSDRDSWPFF
>TRBV4-1|TRBJ1-2
CASSQKGAGGGGYTF
>TRBV14|TRBJ1-2
CASSQVNAAGGYTF
>TRBV5-1|TRBJ2-7
CASSPGPEGEQYF
>TRBV25-1|TRBJ1-1
CASRGGEATEAFF
>TRBV5-1|NA
CASSLEASGSYEQYF
>TRBV6-1|TRBJ1-1
CASSGYRAFGAFF
>TRBV12-5|TRBJ1-1
CASGLSWTGTNTEAFF
>TRBV30|TRBJ2-7
CAWRIYRSGGPYEQYF
>TRBV19|TRBJ2-3
CASSPWASGGTDTQYF
>TRBV27|TRBJ1-2
CASSLSFWDSAYGYTF
>TRBV29-1|TRBJ2-5
CSATKTTGETQYF
>TRBV10-3|TRBJ2-6
CAISPPGAGANVLTF
>TRBV29-1|TRBJ2-1
CSQHRGTNNEQFF
>TRBV27|TRBJ2-3
CASSSTDTQYF
>TRBV18|TRBJ2-7
CASSISSEGEQYF
>TRBV6-5|TRBJ2-4
CASSYLVPTGVYIQYF
>TRBV4-2|TRBJ2-7
CASSQEPGSYEQYF
>TRBV5-1|TRBJ2-3
CASSLVPSGTRTDTQYF
>TRBV10-2|TRBJ1-4
CASSDASGQREKLFF
>TRBV7-8|TRBJ2-5
CASSFTGLGIETQYF
>TRBV9|TRBJ2-3
CASSPRTSGSGTDTQYF
>TRBV11-2|TRBJ2-1
CASSSPAGLSSYNEQFF
>TRBV5-1|TRBJ2-5
CASSPGLAGRETQYF
>TRBV6-5|TRBJ1-5
CASSSHGNQPQHF
>TRBV28|TRBJ2-5
CASRRSGGPQETQYF
>TRBV27|TRBJ2-3
CASSSTGTGVRTDTQYF
>TRBV6-5|TRBJ1-1
CASSTDRNTEAFF
>TRBV28|TRBJ1-5
CASSLNIEGNQPQHF
>TRBV30|TRBJ2-1
CAWSVSSGEQFF
>TRBV7-2|TRBJ2-3
CASSLLSGRTTDTQYF
>TRBV27|TRBJ1-2
CASSSPGDYGYTF
>TRBV20-1|TRBJ2-5
CSAISGTQYF